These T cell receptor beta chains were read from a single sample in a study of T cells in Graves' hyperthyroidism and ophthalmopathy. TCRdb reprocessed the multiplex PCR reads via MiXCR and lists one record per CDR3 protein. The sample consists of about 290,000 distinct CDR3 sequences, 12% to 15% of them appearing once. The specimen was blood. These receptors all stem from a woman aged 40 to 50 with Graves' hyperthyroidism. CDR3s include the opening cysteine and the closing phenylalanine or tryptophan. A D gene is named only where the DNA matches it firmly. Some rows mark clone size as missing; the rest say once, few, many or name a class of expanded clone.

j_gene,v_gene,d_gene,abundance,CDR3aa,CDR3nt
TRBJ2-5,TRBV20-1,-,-,CSASSTSSSQETQYF,TGCAGTGCTTCGTCGACTAGTTCGTCACAAGAGACCCAGTACTTC
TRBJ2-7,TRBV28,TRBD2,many,CASSLWPSGSPNEQYF,TGTGCCAGCAGTTTATGGCCTAGCGGGAGTCCCAACGAGCAGTACTTC
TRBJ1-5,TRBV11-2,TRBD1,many,CASSLVPDRTGVNQPQHF,TGTGCCAGCAGCTTAGTCCCGGACCGGACAGGGGTGAATCAGCCCCAGCATTTT
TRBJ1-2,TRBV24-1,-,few,CATSDPDQIYGYTF,TGTGCCACCAGTGATCCCGACCAAATCTATGGCTACACCTTC
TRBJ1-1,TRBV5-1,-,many,CASSLTGRDTEAFF,TGCGCCAGCAGCTTGACGGGGCGAGACACTGAAGCTTTCTTT
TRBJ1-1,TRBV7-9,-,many,CASSQNLGEAFF,TGTGCCAGCAGCCAAAACCTTGGGGAAGCTTTCTTT
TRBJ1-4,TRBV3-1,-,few,CASSQWSGANEKLFF,TGTGCCAGCAGCCAGTGGTCCGGGGCTAATGAAAAACTGTTTTTT
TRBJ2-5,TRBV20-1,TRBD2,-,CSARVYPSGRETQYF,TGCAGTGCTAGAGTTTATCCTAGCGGGAGGGAGACCCAGTACTTC
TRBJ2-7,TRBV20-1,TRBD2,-,CSAGGLAALNYEQYF,TGCAGTGCAGGTGGACTAGCGGCGCTGAACTACGAGCAGTACTTC
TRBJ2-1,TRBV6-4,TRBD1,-,CASSDSNGTGGNEQFF,TGTGCCAGCAGTGACTCGAACGGGACAGGGGGCAATGAGCAGTTCTTC
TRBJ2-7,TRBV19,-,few,CASSIGALTSSYEQYF,TGTGCCAGTAGTATAGGGGCCCTGACCAGCTCCTACGAGCAGTACTTC
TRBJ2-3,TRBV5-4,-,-,CATKGSGTDTQYF,TGTGCCACTAAGGGGAGTGGCACAGATACGCAGTATTTT
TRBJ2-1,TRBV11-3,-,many,CASRDRGSSNEQFF,TGTGCCAGCAGAGATAGGGGGTCCTCCAATGAGCAGTTCTTC
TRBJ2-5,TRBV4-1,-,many,CASSQVWWGGKTQYF,TGCGCCAGCAGCCAAGTTTGGTGGGGAGGAAAGACCCAGTACTTC
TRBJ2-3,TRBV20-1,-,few,CSARGFESSTDTQYF,TGCAGTGCTAGGGGCTTTGAGTCCAGCACAGATACGCAGTATTTT
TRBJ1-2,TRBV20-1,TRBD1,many,CSARDRGRSDYGYTF,TGCAGTGCACGTGACAGGGGGCGCTCGGACTATGGCTACACCTTC
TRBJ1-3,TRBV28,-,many,CASSLWGRANTIYF,TGTGCCAGCAGTTTGTGGGGAAGGGCAAACACCATATATTTT
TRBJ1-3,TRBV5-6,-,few,CASSLAAGNSGNTIYF,TGTGCCAGCAGCTTGGCCGCAGGTAACTCTGGAAACACCATATATTTT
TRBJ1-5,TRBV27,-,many,CASSQRARNQPQHF,TGTGCCAGCAGTCAAAGGGCCAGAAATCAGCCCCAGCATTTT
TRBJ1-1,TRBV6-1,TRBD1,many,CASSMPGQGNTEAFF,TGTGCCAGCAGTATGCCGGGACAGGGGAACACTGAAGCTTTCTTT
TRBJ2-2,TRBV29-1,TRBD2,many,CSVEASSGSTGELFF,TGCAGCGTTGAAGCGTCTAGCGGGAGCACCGGGGAGCTGTTTTTT
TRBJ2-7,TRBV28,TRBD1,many,CASSLPGTGKYEQYF,TGTGCCAGCAGTCTCCCAGGGACAGGGAAGTACGAGCAGTACTTC
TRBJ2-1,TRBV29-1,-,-,CSVDIATGEQFF,TGCAGCGTTGATATAGCGACGGGTGAGCAGTTCTTC
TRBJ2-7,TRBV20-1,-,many,CSASRGPPGMEQYF,TGCAGTGCTAGCCGTGGACCCCCTGGCATGGAGCAGTACTTC
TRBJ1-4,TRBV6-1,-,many,CASSEAGTNEKLFF,TGTGCCAGCAGTGAAGCGGGTACAAATGAAAAACTGTTTTTT
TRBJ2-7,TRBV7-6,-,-,CASSLDSGYEQYF,TGTGCCAGCAGCTTAGATTCCGGTTACGAGCAGTACTTC
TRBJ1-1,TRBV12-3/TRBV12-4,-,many,CASSLYAGSRGTEAFF,TGTGCCAGCAGTTTGTATGCAGGGTCAAGGGGCACTGAAGCTTTCTTT
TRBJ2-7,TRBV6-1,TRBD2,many,CASAPQGLAFEQYF,TGTGCCAGCGCCCCCCAGGGACTAGCGTTCGAGCAGTACTTC
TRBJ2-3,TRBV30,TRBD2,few,CAWRRLAGDFADTQYF,TGTGCCTGGAGGCGGCTAGCGGGAGATTTTGCAGATACGCAGTATTTT
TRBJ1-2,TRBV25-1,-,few,CASSAEGRNYGYTF,TGTGCCAGCAGTGCCGAGGGACGGAACTATGGCTACACCTTC
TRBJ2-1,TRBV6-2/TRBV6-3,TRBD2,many,CASSYVLAGYNEQFF,TGTGCCAGCAGTTACGTCCTAGCGGGATACAATGAGCAGTTCTTC
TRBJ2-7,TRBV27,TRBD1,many,CASRRQGVVEQYF,TGTGCCAGCCGTCGACAGGGGGTGGTCGAGCAGTACTTC
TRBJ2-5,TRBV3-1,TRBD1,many,CASRVGQGGLETQYF,TGTGCCAGCAGGGTGGGACAGGGCGGATTAGAGACCCAGTACTTC
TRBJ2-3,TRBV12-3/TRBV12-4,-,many,CASSLRDTQYF,TGTGCCAGCAGCTTAAGAGATACGCAGTATTTT
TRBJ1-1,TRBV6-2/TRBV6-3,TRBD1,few,CASSYPDRVGGNTEAFF,TGTGCCAGCAGTTACCCGGACAGGGTTGGGGGCAACACTGAAGCTTTCTTT
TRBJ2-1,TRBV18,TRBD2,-,CASSPTSGRDYNEQFF,TGTGCCAGCTCGCCGACTAGCGGGAGGGATTACAATGAGCAGTTCTTC
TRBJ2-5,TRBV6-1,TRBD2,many,CASSEAARLAGEGETQYF,TGTGCCAGCAGTGAAGCGGCCCGACTAGCGGGAGAGGGGGAGACCCAGTACTTC
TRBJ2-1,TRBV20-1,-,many,CSARASSYNEQFF,TGCAGTGCTAGAGCTAGCTCCTACAATGAGCAGTTCTTC
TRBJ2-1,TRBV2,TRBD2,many,CASSERLAGDDNEQFF,TGTGCCAGCAGTGAGCGACTAGCGGGAGATGACAATGAGCAGTTCTTC
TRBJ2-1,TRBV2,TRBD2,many,CASNPGLVHYEQFF,TGTGCCAGCAACCCGGGACTAGTCCATTATGAGCAGTTCTTC
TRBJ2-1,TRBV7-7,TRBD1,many,CASSLQGGYNEQFF,TGTGCTAGCAGCTTACAGGGGGGATACAATGAGCAGTTCTTC
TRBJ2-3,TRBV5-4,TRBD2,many,CASSFPAAGGASDTQYF,TGTGCCAGCAGCTTCCCCGCAGCGGGAGGCGCATCAGATACGCAGTATTTT
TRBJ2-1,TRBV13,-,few,CASSLAPSAHDQILSSYNEQFF,TGTGCCAGCAGCTTAGCCCCCTCAGCGCACGATCAGATCTTGAGCTCCTACAATGAGCAGTTCTTC
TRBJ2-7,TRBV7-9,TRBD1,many,CASSSPGQGLYEQYF,TGTGCCAGCAGCTCACCGGGACAGGGGTTGTACGAGCAGTACTTC
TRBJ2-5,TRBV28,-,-,CASSFGRGPSGQETQYF,TGTGCCAGCAGTTTTGGCAGGGGACCTTCGGGGCAAGAGACCCAGTACTTC
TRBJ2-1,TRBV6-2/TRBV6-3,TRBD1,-,CASRSDRISYNEQFF,TGTGCCAGCAGATCGGACAGGATATCCTACAATGAGCAGTTCTTC
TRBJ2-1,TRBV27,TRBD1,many,CASNLDRGHEQFF,TGTGCCAGCAACCTGGACAGGGGTCATGAGCAGTTCTTC
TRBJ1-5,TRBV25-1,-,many,CASSGEGRGQPQHF,TGTGCCAGCAGCGGGGAGGGTAGAGGTCAGCCCCAGCATTTT
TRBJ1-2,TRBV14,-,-,CASSQGPGQGDKDGYTF,TGTGCCAGCAGCCAAGGCCCCGGGCAGGGTGATAAGGATGGCTACACCTTC
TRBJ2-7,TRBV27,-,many,CASSNDYEQYF,TGTGCCAGCAGTAACGACTACGAGCAGTACTTC
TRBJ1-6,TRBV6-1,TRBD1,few,CASTQRDRSSSYNSPLHF,TGTGCCAGCACTCAACGGGACAGATCGAGCTCCTATAATTCACCCCTCCACTTT
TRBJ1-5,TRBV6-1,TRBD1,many,CASRTGTGERNQPQHF,TGTGCCAGCAGGACCGGGACAGGGGAACGGAATCAGCCCCAGCATTTT
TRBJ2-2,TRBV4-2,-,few,CASSYPGRRRGTGELFF,TGTGCCAGCAGCTATCCGGGACGACGAAGGGGCACCGGGGAGCTGTTTTTT
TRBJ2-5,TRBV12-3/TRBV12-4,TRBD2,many,CASSSLAGGLQETQYF,TGTGCCAGCAGTTCCTTAGCGGGAGGCCTACAAGAGACCCAGTACTTC
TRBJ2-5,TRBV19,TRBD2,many,CASSIWTSGWQETQYF,TGTGCCAGTAGTATTTGGACTAGCGGGTGGCAAGAGACCCAGTACTTC
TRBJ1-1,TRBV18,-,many,CASSERRTEAFF,TGTGCCAGCTCAGAACGTCGGACTGAAGCTTTCTTT
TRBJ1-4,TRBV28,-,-,CASSLGGWGEKLFF,TGTGCCAGCAGTCTCGGGGGATGGGGTGAAAAACTGTTTTTT
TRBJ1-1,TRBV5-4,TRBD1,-,CASSIRQGSRTEAFF,TGTGCCAGCAGCATCAGACAGGGGAGTAGGACTGAAGCTTTCTTT